Shown below are 22 T cell receptor beta chains from a single sample sequenced in a study of T cell changes during pregnancy in multiple sclerosis. This table comes from immunoSEQ multiplex PCR, and its TCRdb copy is limited to in-frame clones, with some not included. The sample lists approximately 80,000 clones, about nine tenths seen once, with roughly 3.5% in the top ten. This sample comprised PBMCs, obtained in the first trimester of pregnancy. The receptor source for this set is a female donor in good health, serving as a control in a pregnancy study. Some clones in this sample may be carry-over from other donors' samples.

The chain joins TRBV28 to TRBJ2-5; D might be TRBD1 (6 bases). The CDR3 consists of 13 residues. Trimming cost V 6 bases and J 4 bases, with 12 bases left between them. Germline values: CDR1 MDHEN, CDR2 SYDVKM. The CDR3 region is CASSRGPLETQYF. DNA of the CDR3: TGTGCCAGCAGCAGGGGACCCCTAGAGACCCAGTACTTC.

V gene TRBV6-1 combines with J gene TRBJ2-3; no firm D call. V lost 3 bases, J lost 6 bases, and 13 bases lay in between. Germline CDR1 MNHNS, CDR2 SASEGT. The CDR3 is 14 amino acids. The CDR3 sequence: CASSDFLKRDTQYF. Here the CDR3 DNA reads TGTGCCAGCAGTGACTTTCTTAAGAGGGATACGCAGTATTTT.

The sample holds one count of this clone. The rearrangement links TRBV9 to TRBJ2-7, with TRBD2 matching over 9 bases. After removal of 0 bases from V and 5 bases from J, the junction contained 3 bases not matched to a gene. This CDR3 is built from 14 residues. Germline V gene data show CDR1 as SGDLS and CDR2 as YYNGEE. The DNA of the CDR3 is TGTGCCAGCAGCGTAGGTCTAGCGGGACACGAGCAGTACTTC. This codes for CASSVGLAGHEQYF. Full variable domain (missing parts from reference TRBV9 and TRBJ2-7): DSGVTQTPKHLITATGQRVTLRCSPRSGDLSVYWYQQSLDQGLQFLIQYYNGEERAKGNILERFSAQQFPDLHSELNLSSLELGDSALYFCASSVGLAGHEQYFGPGTRLTVT.

The chain joins TRBV18 to TRBJ2-5; D is perhaps TRBD1 (6 bases). V was pared by 3 bases and J by 0 bases, with 14 bases between. Germline loops: CDR1 KGHSH, CDR2 LQKENI. The CDR3 covers 16 residues. The CDR3 region has the DNA TGTGCCAGCTCACCTTACCGGGACACCTACCAAGAGACCCAGTACTTC. Amino acid sequence: CASSPYRDTYQETQYF.

This clone has a handful of counts. This sequence joins TRBV6-1 and TRBJ2-5; a weak D match, TRBD2 (6 bases). CDR1 MNHNS and CDR2 SASEGT come from the germline V gene. CDR3 length: 15 amino acids. The V end was cut by 1 base, the J end by 5 bases, with 14 bases between. CDR3 region: CASSEDQRAEETQYF. In DNA form, the CDR3 reads TGTGCCAGCAGTGAAGACCAGCGGGCGGAGGAGACCCAGTACTTC.

The chain couples TRBV7-9 to TRBJ1-2; TRBD1 is a possible D gene (5 bases). Germline V lookup: CDR1 SEHNR, CDR2 FQNEAQ (reference sequence). Trimming cost V 5 bases and J 5 bases, with 6 bases left between them. CDR3 length equals 11 residues. The chain's CDR3 is CASSPGYGYTF. The CDR3 DNA follows: TGTGCCAGCAGCCCAGGGTATGGCTACACCTTC.

The rearrangement links TRBV4-3 to TRBJ2-7, with TRBD1 matching over 7 bases. The V segment lost 2 bases and the J segment 3 bases; nucleotides outside the gene matches: 1. Germline loops: CDR1 LGHNA, CDR2 YSLEER. The CDR3 sequence is 13 residues long. CDR3 DNA: TGCGCCAGCAGCCAACGGGACAGCTACGAGCAGTACTTC. Amino acid sequence: CASSQRDSYEQYF.

The chain uses TRBV9 and TRBJ1-6, with D unresolved. Looked up from germline, CDR1 is SGDLS and CDR2 is YYNGEE. The CDR3 extends over 15 amino acids. Trimming shortened V by 3 bases and J by 5 bases, and 12 bases separated the two germline ends. The CDR3 loop reads CASSAKGGNNSPLHF. The CDR3 region has the DNA TGTGCCAGCAGCGCCAAGGGAGGGAATAATTCACCCCTCCACTTT.

CDR3 sequence: CATSREDRNTEAFF. The CDR3 region has the DNA TGTGCCACCAGCAGAGAGGACAGAAACACTGAAGCTTTCTTT. The V and J genes are TRBV15 and TRBJ1-1, with a weak D call TRBD1 (6 bases). V gave up 0 bases and J gave up 2 bases, with 7 bases separating them. The CDR3 totals 14 residues. Germline values: CDR1 LNHNV, CDR2 YYDKDF (reference sequence). The full variable domain, with the rest looked up from reference TRBV15 and TRBJ1-1, is DAMVIQNPRYQVTQFGKPVTLSCSQTLNHNVMYWYQQKSSQAPKLLFHYYDKDFNNEADTPDNFQSRRPNTSFCFLDIRSPGLGDTAMYLCATSREDRNTEAFFGQGTRLTVV.

This chain links TRBV16 with TRBJ1-1; no reliable D call. Trimming removed 0 bases at V and 8 bases at J, with 4 bases between. From germline, CDR1 is KGHSY and CDR2 FQNENV. The length of the CDR3 is 11 residues. CDR3 sequence (DNA): TGTGCCAGCAGCCAATCCACAGAAGCTTTCTTT. This sequence encodes CASSQSTEAFF. Combining the CDR3 with reference TRBV16 and TRBJ1-1 gives the whole variable domain GEEVAQTPKHLVRGEGQKAKLYCAPIKGHSYVFWYQQVLKNEFKFLISFQNENVFDETGMPKERFSAKCLPNSPCSLEIQATKLEDSAVYFCASSQSTEAFFGQGTRLTVV.

This chain links TRBV19 with TRBJ1-4; D not certain. This CDR3 comprises 15 residues. The V end lost 3 bases, the J end lost 0 bases, and 8 bases lay between the germline ends. Germline CDR1 is LNHDA and CDR2 is SQIVND (reference sequence). DNA of the CDR3: TGTGCCAGTAGTATCGCGGCGACAACTAATGAAAAACTGTTTTTT. Translated: CASSIAATTNEKLFF.

This clone was counted only a few times. This chain's CDR3 is CASSVGQGATWTEAFF. The CDR3 region has the DNA TGTGCCAGCAGCGTAGGGCAGGGGGCTACTTGGACTGAAGCTTTCTTT. This chain uses TRBV9 with TRBJ1-1; TRBD1 agrees at 8 bases. The V segment lost 0 bases and the J segment 5 bases; nucleotides outside the gene matches: 9. Germline lookup yields CDR1 SGDLS and CDR2 YYNGEE. The CDR3 consists of 16 residues.

V gene TRBV29-1 combines with J gene TRBJ1-2; 9 positions agree with TRBD1. Germline loops: CDR1 SQVTM, CDR2 ANQGSEA. J lost 6 bases, V lost 3 bases, and 8 bases had no gene match. The CDR3 has 14 residues. The CDR3 loop reads CSVEPGQGSNGYTF. The DNA for the CDR3 is TGCAGCGTTGAGCCGGGACAGGGTTCGAATGGCTACACCTTC.

The gene calls are TRBV12-2 and TRBJ2-7; the table gives TRBD2 as D, unverified against the DNA. TRBV12-2 counts as a pseudogene. CDR3 length: 21 amino acids. The CDR3 DNA reads as TGTGCAAGTCGCTTGTGTTCGACCGGGACTAGCGGGGAGTTACCTCTCTACGAGCAGTACTTC. Translating gives CASRLCSTGTSGELPLYEQYF.

V and J are TRBV11-2 and TRBJ2-1; TRBD2 matches at 11 bases. The CDR3 has 15 residues. V trimming: 2 bases; J trimming: 10 bases; junction bases outside the gene matches: 7. Germline V lookup: CDR1 SGHAT, CDR2 FQNNGV. In nucleotides, the CDR3 is TGTGCCAGCAGCTTAAGACTAGCGGGAAAATCCGAGCAGTTCTTC. It codes for CASSLRLAGKSEQFF. Drawing the rest from reference TRBV11-2 and TRBJ2-1, the complete variable domain is EAGVAQSPRYKIIEKRQSVAFWCNPISGHATLYWYQQILGQGPKLLIQFQNNGVVDDSQLPKDRFSAERLKGVDSTLKIQPAKLEDSAVYLCASSLRLAGKSEQFFGPGTRLTVL.

The chain carries TRBV27 and TRBJ1-5; D is possibly TRBD1 (6 bases). Trimming cost V 4 bases and J 0 bases, with 19 bases left between them. The CDR3 has 18 residues. The germline CDR1 and CDR2 sequences are MNHEY and SMNVEV (reference sequence). The CDR3 spells CASSSKSFPGHSNQPQHF. The CDR3, as DNA: TGTGCCAGCAGTTCCAAAAGCTTTCCGGGACATAGCAATCAGCCCCAGCATTTT.

The V and J genes are TRBV27 and TRBJ1-2; 7 nucleotides agree with TRBD1. This CDR3 region has 12 residues. Germline V CDR1 and CDR2: MNHEY, SMNVEV (reference sequence). After removal of 5 bases from V and 8 bases from J, the junction contained 5 bases not matched to a gene. CDR3 sequence (DNA): TGTGCCAGCAGTAGAGGGGGCGGCGGCTACACCTTC. Its protein is CASSRGGGGYTF.

The CDR3 nucleotides are TGTGCCAGTCGGGACAATACACCCTACGAGCAGTACTTC. Its protein is CASRDNTPYEQYF. The chain recombines TRBV6-5 with TRBJ2-7, with D tentatively TRBD1 (6 bases). The CDR3 is made up of 13 amino acids. In germline, CDR1 is MNHEY, CDR2 SVGAGI. V was cut by 9 bases and J by 2 bases, with 14 bases left in between.

This chain uses TRBV5-8 with TRBJ1-1; maybe TRBD1 (6 bases). Trimming took off 6 bases at V and 1 base at J, with 16 bases between the two ends. The CDR3 covers 15 residues. The germline V gene has CDR1 SGHTS and CDR2 YDEGEE. This CDR3 reads CASITRGRRNTEAFF. CDR3 bases: TGTGCCAGCATAACGCGGGGGCGGAGGAACACTGAAGCTTTCTTT.

This clone came up once. J is TRBJ1-2 and V is TRBV20-1, with 9 bases identical to TRBD1. Trimming cost V 5 bases and J 11 bases; bases outside gene matches: 6. The CDR3 loop spans 11 amino acids. Germline V gene sequence: CDR1 DFQATT, CDR2 SNEGSKA (reference sequence). The CDR3 reads CSASGGQGYTF. The CDR3, as DNA: TGCAGTGCTTCCGGGGGACAGGGTTACACCTTC.

The rearrangement links TRBV5-4 to TRBJ2-1; D is uncertain. The CDR3 length is 14 residues. Trimming took 5 bases from V and 0 from J, leaving 9 bases between them. Germline V gene sequence: CDR1 SGHNT, CDR2 YYREEE (reference sequence). The CDR3, as DNA: TGTGCCAGCAGAATGGAGTTCTCCTACAATGAGCAGTTCTTC. Translating gives CASRMEFSYNEQFF. Full variable domain (remainder filled in from reference TRBV5-4 and TRBJ2-1): ETGVTQSPTHLIKTRGQQVTLRCSSQSGHNTVSWYQQALGQGPQFIFQYYREEENGRGNFPPRFSGLQFPNYSSELNVNALELDDSALYLCASRMEFSYNEQFFGPGTRLTVL.

V is TRBV19 and J is TRBJ2-7; perhaps TRBD1 as D (5 bases). Trimming took 5 bases from V and 1 from J, leaving 9 bases between them. The CDR3 totals 13 residues. The germline V gene has CDR1 LNHDA and CDR2 SQIVND (reference sequence). The CDR3 sequence is CASSPRVSYEQYF. The DNA of the CDR3 is TGTGCCAGTAGTCCCAGGGTATCCTACGAGCAGTACTTC.